The sequence of this T cell receptor beta chain was determined in a study of T-cell memory formation after mild COVID-19. There are many counts of this clonotype. TCRdb used MiXCR to reprocess the 5' RACE reads, holding one entry per CDR3 protein. The sample records around 300,000 distinct CDR3 sequences, approximately 13% being singletons. There are 12 residues in the CDR3. Trimming took 6 bases from V and 5 from J, leaving 11 bases between them. This TCR was recovered from a man aged 18 to 30 who had mild COVID-19 (a few samples of this study predate the infection). Cell type and time point are not known. The genes are TRBV12-3 or TRBV12-4 and TRBJ2-7; unclear D gene. Source material: PBMCs or a T cell subset sorted from them (not recorded which). This CDR3 reads CASSHLGNEQYF. CDR3 in DNA: TGTGCCAGCAGCCACCTGGGGAACGAGCAGTACTTC.